One sample yielded the 18 T cell receptor beta chains listed below, sequenced in a study of cytomegalovirus exposure and HLA in healthy donors. This PCR relied on a set of 60 Vbeta primers and 13 Jbeta primers. TCRdb's copy holds only in-frame clones and misses some; the assay was immunoSEQ multiplex PCR. Recorded here are fewer than 150,000 clones; the top ten clones represent about 3.5%. Specimen: PBMCs. These receptors were collected from a man aged 18 to 29 in good health and CMV-seronegative.

The chain carries TRBV27 and TRBJ2-5, with 10 bases that match TRBD1. The V and J ends lost 5 bases and 5 bases, in that order; junction bases with no gene match: 14. The germline CDR1 and CDR2 sequences are MNHEY and SMNVEV (reference sequence). CDR3 length equals 17 residues. CDR3 DNA: TGTGCCAGCAGTCGGCCGGGACAGGGGATAAGAGGGGAGACCCAGTACTTC. This codes for CASSRPGQGIRGETQYF.

The chain carries TRBV6-6 and TRBJ1-3; no firm D call. Trimming stripped 2 bases from V and 4 bases from J, with 9 bases between. The CDR3 extends over 14 amino acids. The V gene's germline CDR1 is MNHNY and CDR2 SVGAGI (reference sequence). CDR3 loop: CASSYETPGNTIYF. In DNA, the CDR3 is TGTGCCAGCAGTTACGAAACACCCGGAAACACCATATATTTT.

The V and J genes are TRBV7-9 and TRBJ1-4; 8 bases are a match to TRBD1. This CDR3 is 15 amino acids long. Germline V lookup: CDR1 SEHNR, CDR2 FQNEAQ (reference sequence). V trimming: 4 bases; J trimming: 5 bases; junction bases outside the gene matches: 6. The CDR3 spells CASSSGDRRNEKLFF. CDR3 nucleotides: TGTGCCAGCAGCTCCGGGGACAGGAGGAATGAAAAACTGTTTTTT.

This sequence joins TRBV18 and TRBJ1-1; the match to TRBD1 covers 7 bases. This CDR3 is built from 13 residues. Germline V gene lookup returns CDR1 KGHSH and CDR2 LQKENI. J lost 9 bases, V lost 5 bases, and 9 bases had no gene match. Written as DNA, the CDR3 is TGTGCCAGCTCAAGACTCGACAGGGCAAAAGCTTTCTTT. Translated, it gives CASSRLDRAKAFF.

The V call is TRBV7-2, the J call TRBJ1-1; the match to TRBD1 covers 9 bases. The CDR3 is 16 residues long. Trimming removed 0 bases from V and 6 bases from J; junction bases left unmatched: 8. The germline CDR1 and CDR2 sequences are SGHTA and FQGNSA. The CDR3 DNA sequence: TGTGCCAGCAGCTTAGCTTCCGGGACAGGGAGCGCTGAAGCTTTCTTT. It translates to CASSLASGTGSAEAFF.

The chain uses TRBV5-1 and TRBJ2-5; maybe TRBD1 (6 bases). V was pared by 9 bases and J by 1 base, with 19 bases between. The germline V gene encodes CDR1 SGHRS and CDR2 YFSETQ. This CDR3 comprises 15 residues. CDR3 bases: TGCGCCACCAGTCGTCTCGGACAGACCCAAGAGACCCAGTACTTC. Translation gives CATSRLGQTQETQYF.

This rearrangement joins TRBV11-1 to TRBJ2-1; the D gene is possibly TRBD1 (6 bases). This CDR3 has 16 amino acids. V was trimmed by 3 bases and J by 3 bases, leaving 15 bases between them. Germline CDR1 and CDR2: SGHAT and FQDESV (reference sequence). CDR3 in DNA: TGTGCCAGCAGCTTCAAACAGGGTTACATCTACAATGAGCAGTTCTTC. Translation: CASSFKQGYIYNEQFF.

CDR3 residues: CASSQVVSGLAVKNEQFF. The CDR3 DNA reads TGCGCCAGCAGCCAAGTCGTGTCGGGACTAGCGGTTAAGAATGAGCAGTTCTTC. The chain combines TRBV4-1 with TRBJ2-1, with 11 bases lining up with TRBD2. Per germline, CDR1 MGHRA and CDR2 YSYEKL. V trimming: 1 base; J trimming: 7 bases; junction bases outside the gene matches: 12. CDR3 length equals 18 residues.

The chain combines TRBV19 with TRBJ2-1, with a tentative D call TRBD2 (5 bases). Germline V gene lookup returns CDR1 LNHDA and CDR2 SQIVND (reference sequence). This CDR3 has 16 amino acids. V was clipped by 5 bases and J by 5 bases, with 19 bases between them. The chain's CDR3 is CASSSPGIGGHNEQFF. In DNA form, the CDR3 reads TGTGCCAGTAGTTCCCCCGGGATCGGAGGCCACAATGAGCAGTTCTTC.

This chain uses TRBV7-8 with TRBJ2-5, with TRBD2 as a possible D gene (6 bases). The germline gives CDR1 SGHVS, CDR2 FQNEAQ. The CDR3 has 14 residues. Trimming stripped 1 base from V and 5 bases from J, with 11 bases between. The CDR3 DNA reads TGTGCCAGCAGCTTAGGTGGGAGGTTTGAGACCCAGTACTTC. This codes for CASSLGGRFETQYF.

J is TRBJ2-1 and V is TRBV7-8, with TRBD1 matching 9 bases. With V trimmed by 4 bases and J by 6 bases, 1 base remained unmatched. The CDR3 length is 13 residues. Germline values: CDR1 SGHVS, CDR2 FQNEAQ. The CDR3 is CASSSTGGNEQFF. CDR3 nucleotide sequence: TGTGCCAGCAGCTCGACAGGGGGCAATGAGCAGTTCTTC.

CDR3 DNA: TGTGCCAGCAGTGAAGGGTCGGCCAGGGCAGGGCGAAATTCACCCCTCCACTTT. Its translation is CASSEGSARAGRNSPLHF. The chain carries TRBV2 and TRBJ1-6, with a weak D call TRBD1 (5 bases). The germline V and J ends were trimmed by 1 base and 7 bases, with 20 bases remaining between them. Germline CDR1 is SNHLY and CDR2 is FYNNEI. The CDR3 loop spans 18 amino acids.

This chain joins TRBV19 and TRBJ1-2, with TRBD1 matching over 8 bases. Germline loops: CDR1 LNHDA, CDR2 SQIVND (reference sequence). The CDR3 has 14 residues. With V trimmed by 5 bases and J by 4 bases, 6 bases remained unmatched. The CDR3 coding sequence is TGTGCCAGTAGTCCACAGGGGGTGAGCTATGGCTACACCTTC. As protein: CASSPQGVSYGYTF. The whole variable domain, remainder taken from reference TRBV19 and TRBJ1-2, is DGGITQSPKYLFRKEGQNVTLSCEQNLNHDAMYWYRQDPGQGLRLIYYSQIVNDFQKGDIAEGYSVSREKKESFPLTVTSAQKNPTAFYLCASSPQGVSYGYTFGSGTRLTVV.

This chain joins TRBV2 and TRBJ2-1, with a weak D call TRBD1 (6 bases). The V gene's germline CDR1 is SNHLY and CDR2 FYNNEI. The V and J ends lost 9 bases and 3 bases respectively, with 15 bases between them. The CDR3 has 14 amino acids. The DNA of the CDR3 is TGTGCCAGTATGAACAGGGAAATCTACAATGAGCAGTTCTTC. It is translated as CASMNREIYNEQFF. Supplemented by reference TRBV2 and TRBJ2-1, the full variable domain reads EPEVTQTPSHQVTQMGQEVILRCVPISNHLYFYWYRQILGQKVEFLVSFYNNEISEKSEIFDDQFSVERPDGSNFTLKIRSTKLEDSAMYFCASMNREIYNEQFFGPGTRLTVL.

The genes are TRBV7-2 and TRBJ2-2; TRBD1 might be the D (5 bases). V dropped 4 bases and J dropped 3 bases, with 9 bases sitting between them. This CDR3 spans 14 amino acids. Germline-derived CDR1 and CDR2 are SGHTA and FQGNSA. As DNA, the CDR3 is TGTGCCAGCAGCTCTCAGGGTTACACCGGGGAGCTGTTTTTT. Its protein is CASSSQGYTGELFF. Drawing the rest from reference TRBV7-2 and TRBJ2-2, the complete variable domain is GAGVSQSPSNKVTEKGKDVELRCDPISGHTALYWYRQSLGQGLEFLIYFQGNSAPDKSGLPSDRFSAERTGGSVSTLTIQRTQQEDSAVYLCASSSQGYTGELFFGEGSRLTVL.

The chain has TRBV5-1 and TRBJ2-1, with 7 bases that match TRBD1. Per germline, CDR1 SGHRS and CDR2 YFSETQ. This CDR3 has 15 amino acids. V was clipped by 4 bases and J by 0 bases; unmatched bases: 4. Here the CDR3 reads CASSEGQSSYNEQFF. Written as DNA, the CDR3 is TGCGCCAGCAGCGAGGGACAGTCCTCCTACAATGAGCAGTTCTTC. Combining the CDR3 with reference TRBV5-1 and TRBJ2-1 gives the whole variable domain KAGVTQTPRYLIKTRGQQVTLSCSPISGHRSVSWYQQTPGQGLQFLFEYFSETQRNKGNFPGRFSGRQFSNSRSEMNVSTLELGDSALYLCASSEGQSSYNEQFFGPGTRLTVL.

The chain recombines TRBV18 with TRBJ1-5; 9 positions agree with TRBD1. Trimming removed 6 bases from V and 9 bases from J; junction bases left unmatched: 15. CDR1 and CDR2 from the germline V gene are KGHSH and LQKENI. CDR3 size: 16 residues. The CDR3 DNA is TGTGCCAGCTCCCCTCGTAAGTCAGGGACAGGGACGCCCCAGCATTTT. It specifies CASSPRKSGTGTPQHF.

This sequence joins TRBV10-3 and TRBJ2-1, with 9 bases fitting TRBD2. J lost 8 bases, V lost 4 bases, and 0 bases had no gene match. The germline V gene has CDR1 ENHRY and CDR2 SYGVKD. The CDR3 length is 12 residues. CDR3 region: CAISGTSDEQFF. The CDR3 coding sequence is TGTGCCATCAGTGGGACTAGCGATGAGCAGTTCTTC.